A single sample is the source of the 10 T cell receptor beta chains below, sequenced in a study of blood T cell repertoires in COVID-19. Sequenced by immunoSEQ multiplex PCR; TCRdb stores in-frame clones only, minus some. The table has 210,000 or so clones, 80% to 85% seen once. The material sequenced was PBMCs or T cells enriched from blood (not recorded which). These receptors originate from a woman aged 50 to 65 with acute COVID-19.

This chain joins TRBV7-2 and TRBJ1-1; 7 bases fit TRBD1. The CDR3 has 16 amino acids. CDR1 and CDR2 (germline): SGHTA, FQGNSA. V lost 4 bases to trimming and J lost 5 bases; unmatched junction nucleotides: 13. The CDR3 is CASSSGTALGLTEAFF. CDR3 bases: TGTGCCAGCAGCTCCGGGACAGCTCTAGGTCTGACTGAAGCTTTCTTT.

The V call is TRBV28, the J call TRBJ2-3, with TRBD2 identical over 11 bases. The CDR3 has 18 residues. The V gene's germline CDR1 is MDHEN and CDR2 SYDVKM. Trimming removed 5 bases from V and 2 bases from J; junction bases left unmatched: 12. CDR3 in amino acids: CASSLNRASGGNTDTQYF. In DNA, the CDR3 is TGTGCCAGCAGTCTCAATAGGGCTAGCGGGGGGAACACAGATACGCAGTATTTT.

The J gene is TRBJ1-4, the V gene TRBV28, with D unresolved. Per germline, CDR1 MDHEN and CDR2 SYDVKM. Trimming stripped 4 bases from V and 8 bases from J, with 5 bases between. The CDR3 covers 11 residues. This chain's CDR3 is CASSSLEKLFF. CDR3 bases: TGTGCCAGCAGTTCCCTAGAAAAACTGTTTTTT.

DNA for the CDR3: TGTGCCAGCGGACGGGACAGGCAATTCTATGGCTACACCTTC. Residues: CASGRDRQFYGYTF. The chain recombines TRBV5-6 with TRBJ1-2; TRBD1 agrees at 8 bases. With 7 bases clipped from V and 4 bases from J, the junction kept 9 bases outside the gene matches. The CDR3 consists of 14 residues. CDR1 is SGHDT, CDR2 YYEEEE, per germline.

The chain couples TRBV7-9 to TRBJ1-4; 9 bases are a match to TRBD1. This CDR3 region has 15 residues. The ends lost 4 bases at V and 8 bases at J; junction bases unmatched: 8. In germline, CDR1 is SEHNR, CDR2 FQNEAQ (reference sequence). This CDR3 reads CASSYPGQGGEKLFF. CDR3 bases: TGTGCCAGCAGCTACCCGGGACAGGGAGGAGAAAAACTGTTTTTT. The full variable domain, in which reference TRBV7-9 and TRBJ1-4 provide the parts outside the CDR3, is DTGVSQNPRHKITKRGQNVTFRCDPISEHNRLYWYRQTLGQGPEFLTYFQNEAQLEKSRLLSDRFSAERPKGSFSTLEIQRTEQGDSAMYLCASSYPGQGGEKLFFGSGTQLSVL.

This clone was observed a handful of times. V gene TRBV18 combines with J gene TRBJ2-2; TRBD1 matches at 8 bases. There are 15 residues in the CDR3. Germline loops: CDR1 KGHSH, CDR2 LQKENI. Trimming took 1 base from V and 6 from J; bases not matched to a gene: 4. The CDR3 here is CASSPRKTGAGELFF. In nucleotides, the CDR3 is TGTGCCAGCTCACCACGGAAGACAGGGGCCGGGGAGCTGTTTTTT.

V usage is TRBV4-3 and J usage is TRBJ1-2, with D possibly TRBD1 on 6 matching bases. V gave up 3 bases and J gave up 5 bases, with 10 bases separating them. The germline CDR1 and CDR2 sequences are LGHNA and YSLEER. CDR3 length equals 13 residues. The CDR3 coding sequence is TGCGCCAGCAGCCAGGACAGCCTATATGGCTACACCTTC. This gives the protein CASSQDSLYGYTF.

The gene calls are TRBV3-1 (or the pseudogene TRBV3-2) and TRBJ1-5; 10 bases are shared with TRBD1. CDR3 length equals 17 residues. The V gene end was trimmed by 2 bases and the J gene end by 2 bases; junction bases not matched to a gene: 6. Germline CDR1 is LGHDT and CDR2 is YNNKEL (reference sequence). The CDR3 loop is CASSQTPGTGGNQPQHF. CDR3 bases: TGTGCCAGCAGCCAAACTCCCGGGACAGGGGGCAATCAGCCCCAGCATTTT.

The chain combines TRBV5-1 with TRBJ2-2; 12 bases line up with TRBD2. This CDR3 is 18 amino acids long. The ends lost 0 bases at V and 5 bases at J; junction bases unmatched: 8. Germline-derived CDR1 and CDR2 are SGHRS and YFSETQ. CDR3 protein: CASSLAELAGGRTGELFF. The CDR3, as DNA: TGCGCCAGCAGCTTGGCCGAACTAGCGGGGGGCCGGACCGGGGAGCTGTTTTTT. The full variable domain, rest sourced from reference TRBV5-1 and TRBJ2-2, is KAGVTQTPRYLIKTRGQQVTLSCSPISGHRSVSWYQQTPGQGLQFLFEYFSETQRNKGNFPGRFSGRQFSNSRSEMNVSTLELGDSALYLCASSLAELAGGRTGELFFGEGSRLTVL.

The chain links TRBV18 to TRBJ1-5; tentatively, D is TRBD1 (6 bases). CDR3 length: 15 amino acids. Germline V gene sequence: CDR1 KGHSH, CDR2 LQKENI. V was shortened by 5 bases and J by 0 bases, with 11 bases between the two germline ends. Here the CDR3 DNA reads TGTGCCAGCTCAGCAAGGGGGGGTAGCAATCAGCCCCAGCATTTT. Residues: CASSARGGSNQPQHF. Drawing the rest from reference TRBV18 and TRBJ1-5, the complete variable domain is NAGVMQNPRHLVRRRGQEARLRCSPMKGHSHVYWYRQLPEEGLKFMVYLQKENIIDESGMPKERFSAEFPKEGPSILRIQQVVRGDSAAYFCASSARGGSNQPQHFGDGTRLSIL.